The T cell receptor beta chain described here comes from a study of cytomegalovirus exposure and HLA in healthy donors. About the research overall: A later analysis reported the same platform for the roughly 120 validation repertoires and the approximately 670 first-cohort repertoires. Whole-study results and caveats: A list of around 160 TCR beta chains associated with cytomegalovirus was given.

The germline V gene encodes CDR1 SGHTS and CDR2 YDEGEE. The CDR3 is 15 residues long. V was pared by 0 bases and J by 3 bases, with 12 bases between. The table came from immunoSEQ multiplex PCR; TCRdb's copy has only in-frame clones and leaves some out. The sample lists some 170,000 clones, 80% to 90% occurring once. This clone was recorded once. The antigen is undetermined. Separate from the approximately 650-subject first cohort, the approximately 120-subject validation cohort was the one that the donors belonged to. The TCR was taken from a young woman in good health and CMV-seronegative. This rearrangement joins TRBV5-8 to TRBJ1-2; TRBD1 might be the D (6 bases). Sequencing was done on a sample of PBMCs. CDR3 in DNA: TGTGCCAGCAGCTTGGGGGCTGGACAGTACTATGGCTACACCTTC. This codes for CASSLGAGQYYGYTF.